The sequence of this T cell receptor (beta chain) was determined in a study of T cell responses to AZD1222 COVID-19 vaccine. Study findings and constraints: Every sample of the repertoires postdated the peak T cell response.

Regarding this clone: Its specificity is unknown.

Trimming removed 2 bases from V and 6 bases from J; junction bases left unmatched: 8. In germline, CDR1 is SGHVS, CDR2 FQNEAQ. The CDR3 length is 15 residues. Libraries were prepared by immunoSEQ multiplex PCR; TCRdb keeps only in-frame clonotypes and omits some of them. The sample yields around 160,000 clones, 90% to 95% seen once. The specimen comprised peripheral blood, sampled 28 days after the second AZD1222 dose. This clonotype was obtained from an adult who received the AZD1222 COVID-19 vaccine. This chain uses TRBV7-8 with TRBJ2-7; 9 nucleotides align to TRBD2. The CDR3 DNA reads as TGTGCCAGCAGCTTATTACGCGGGGGGGCGTCCGAGCAGTACTTC. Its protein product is CASSLLRGGASEQYF.